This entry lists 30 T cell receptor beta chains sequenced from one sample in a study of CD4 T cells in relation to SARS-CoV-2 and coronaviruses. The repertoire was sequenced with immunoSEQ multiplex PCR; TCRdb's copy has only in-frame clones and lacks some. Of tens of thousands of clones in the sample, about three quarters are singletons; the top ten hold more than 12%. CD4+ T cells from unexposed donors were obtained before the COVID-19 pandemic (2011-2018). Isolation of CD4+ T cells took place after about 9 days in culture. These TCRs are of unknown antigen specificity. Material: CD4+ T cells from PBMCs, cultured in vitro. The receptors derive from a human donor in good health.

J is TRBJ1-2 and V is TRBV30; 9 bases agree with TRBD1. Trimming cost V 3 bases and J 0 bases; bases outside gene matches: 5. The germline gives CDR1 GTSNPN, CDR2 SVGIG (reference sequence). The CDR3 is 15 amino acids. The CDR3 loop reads CAWRRWDRANYGYTF. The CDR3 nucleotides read TGTGCCTGGAGACGGTGGGACAGGGCTAACTATGGCTACACCTTC.

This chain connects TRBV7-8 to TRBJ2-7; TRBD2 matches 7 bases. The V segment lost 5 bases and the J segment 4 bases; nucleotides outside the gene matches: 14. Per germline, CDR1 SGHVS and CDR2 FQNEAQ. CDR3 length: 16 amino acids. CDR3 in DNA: TGTGCCAGCAGCCACGGAAGGCGGCGGGAGCGGTACGAGCAGTACTTC. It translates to CASSHGRRRERYEQYF.

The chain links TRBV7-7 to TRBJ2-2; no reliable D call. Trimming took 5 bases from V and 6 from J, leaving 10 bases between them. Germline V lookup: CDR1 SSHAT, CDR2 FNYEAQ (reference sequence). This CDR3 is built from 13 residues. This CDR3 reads CASSQFQAGELFF. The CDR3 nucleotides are TGTGCCAGCAGCCAGTTTCAGGCCGGGGAGCTGTTTTTT.

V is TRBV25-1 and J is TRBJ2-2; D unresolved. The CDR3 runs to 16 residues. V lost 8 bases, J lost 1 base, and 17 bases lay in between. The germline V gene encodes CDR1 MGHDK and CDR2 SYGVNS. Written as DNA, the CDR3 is TGTGCCAGCCGATCGGTAGGAGTCTTGAACACCGGGGAGCTGTTTTTT. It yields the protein CASRSVGVLNTGELFF. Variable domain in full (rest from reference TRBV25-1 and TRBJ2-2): EADIYQTPRYLVIGTGKKITLECSQTMGHDKMYWYQQDPGMELHLIHYSYGVNSTEKGDLSSESTVSRIRTEHFPLTLESARPSHTSQYLCASRSVGVLNTGELFFGEGSRLTVL.

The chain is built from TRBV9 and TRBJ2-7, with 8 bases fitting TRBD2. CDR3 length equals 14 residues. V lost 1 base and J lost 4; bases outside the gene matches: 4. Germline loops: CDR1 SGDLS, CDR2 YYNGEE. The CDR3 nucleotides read TGTGCCAGCAGCGTAAGTGCGGGAGGTTACGAGCAGTACTTC. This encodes CASSVSAGGYEQYF.

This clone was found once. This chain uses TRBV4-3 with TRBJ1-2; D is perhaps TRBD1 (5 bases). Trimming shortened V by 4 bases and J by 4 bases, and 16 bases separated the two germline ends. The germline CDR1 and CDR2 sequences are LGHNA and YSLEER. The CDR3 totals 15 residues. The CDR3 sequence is CASSPRLGTAYGYTF. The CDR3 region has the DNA TGCGCCAGCAGCCCCAGATTGGGGACGGCCTATGGCTACACCTTC.

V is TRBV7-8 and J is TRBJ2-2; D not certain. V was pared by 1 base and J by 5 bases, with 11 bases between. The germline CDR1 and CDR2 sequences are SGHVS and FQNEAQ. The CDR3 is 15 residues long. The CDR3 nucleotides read TGTGCCAGCAGCTTAGACCAGCCTGGGACCGGGGAGCTGTTTTTT. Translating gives CASSLDQPGTGELFF.

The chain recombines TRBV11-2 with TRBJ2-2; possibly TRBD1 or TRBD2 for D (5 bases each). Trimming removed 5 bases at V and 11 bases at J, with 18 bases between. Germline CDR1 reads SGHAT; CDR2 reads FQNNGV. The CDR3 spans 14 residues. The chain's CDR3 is CASSLYGTVRELFF. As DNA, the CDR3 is TGTGCCAGCAGCCTTTATGGGACGGTGAGAGAGCTGTTTTTT.

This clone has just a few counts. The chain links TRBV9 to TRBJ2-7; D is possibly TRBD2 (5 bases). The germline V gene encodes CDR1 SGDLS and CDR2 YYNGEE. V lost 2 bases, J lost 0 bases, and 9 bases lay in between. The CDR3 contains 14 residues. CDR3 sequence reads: CASSVGSVSYEQYF. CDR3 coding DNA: TGTGCCAGCAGCGTCGGTAGCGTCTCCTACGAGCAGTACTTC.

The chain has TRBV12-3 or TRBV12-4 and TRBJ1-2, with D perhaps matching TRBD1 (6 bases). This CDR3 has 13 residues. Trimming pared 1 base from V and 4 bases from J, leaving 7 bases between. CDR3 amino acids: CASSLEGGYGYTF. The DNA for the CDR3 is TGTGCCAGCAGTTTAGAGGGGGGCTATGGCTACACCTTC.

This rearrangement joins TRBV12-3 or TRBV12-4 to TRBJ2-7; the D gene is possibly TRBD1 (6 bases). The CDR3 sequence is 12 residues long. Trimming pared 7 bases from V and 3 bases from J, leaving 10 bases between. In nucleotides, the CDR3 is TGTGCCAGCAAAGCGGACAGCTACGAGCAGTACTTC. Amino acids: CASKADSYEQYF.

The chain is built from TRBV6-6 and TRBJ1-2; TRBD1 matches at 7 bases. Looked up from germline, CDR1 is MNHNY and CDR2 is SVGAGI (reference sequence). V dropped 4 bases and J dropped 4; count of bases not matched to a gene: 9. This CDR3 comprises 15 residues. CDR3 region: CASSSLDRSAYGYTF. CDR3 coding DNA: TGTGCCAGCAGTTCATTGGACAGGTCGGCCTATGGCTACACCTTC.

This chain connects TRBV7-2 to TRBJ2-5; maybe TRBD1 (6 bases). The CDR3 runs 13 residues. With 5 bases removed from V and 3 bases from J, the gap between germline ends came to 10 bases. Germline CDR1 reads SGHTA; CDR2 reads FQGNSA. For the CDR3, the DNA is TGTGCCAGCAGCCGGGGACACGAAGAGACCCAGTACTTC. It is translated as CASSRGHEETQYF.

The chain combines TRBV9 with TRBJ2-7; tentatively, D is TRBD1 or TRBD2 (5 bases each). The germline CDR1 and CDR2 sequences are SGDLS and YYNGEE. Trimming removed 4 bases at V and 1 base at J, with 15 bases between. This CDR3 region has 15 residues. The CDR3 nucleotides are TGTGCCAGCAGCCCCGGGGACGATAGGTCCTACGAGCAGTACTTC. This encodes CASSPGDDRSYEQYF.

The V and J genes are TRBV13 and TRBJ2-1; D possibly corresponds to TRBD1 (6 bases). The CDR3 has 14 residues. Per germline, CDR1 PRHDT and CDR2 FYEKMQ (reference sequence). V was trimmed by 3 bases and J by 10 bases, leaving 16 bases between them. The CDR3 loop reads CASSFFPTRGEQFF. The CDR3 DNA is TGTGCCAGCAGCTTTTTCCCCACGAGGGGGGAGCAGTTCTTC.

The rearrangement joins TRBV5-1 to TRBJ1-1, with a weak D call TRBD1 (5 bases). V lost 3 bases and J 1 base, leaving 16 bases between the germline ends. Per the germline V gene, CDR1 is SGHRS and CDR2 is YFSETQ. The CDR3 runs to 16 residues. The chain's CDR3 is CASSWGGGAGNTEAFF. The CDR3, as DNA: TGCGCCAGCAGCTGGGGGGGTGGGGCAGGGAACACTGAAGCTTTCTTT. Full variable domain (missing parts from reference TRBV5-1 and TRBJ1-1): KAGVTQTPRYLIKTRGQQVTLSCSPISGHRSVSWYQQTPGQGLQFLFEYFSETQRNKGNFPGRFSGRQFSNSRSEMNVSTLELGDSALYLCASSWGGGAGNTEAFFGQGTRLTVV.

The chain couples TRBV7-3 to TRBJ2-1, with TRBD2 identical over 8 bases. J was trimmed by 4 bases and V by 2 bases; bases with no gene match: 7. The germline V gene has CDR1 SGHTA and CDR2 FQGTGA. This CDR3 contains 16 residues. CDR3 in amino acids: CASSLDGGRRYNEQFF. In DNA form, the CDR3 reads TGTGCCAGCAGCTTAGACGGCGGGAGGCGGTACAATGAGCAGTTCTTC.

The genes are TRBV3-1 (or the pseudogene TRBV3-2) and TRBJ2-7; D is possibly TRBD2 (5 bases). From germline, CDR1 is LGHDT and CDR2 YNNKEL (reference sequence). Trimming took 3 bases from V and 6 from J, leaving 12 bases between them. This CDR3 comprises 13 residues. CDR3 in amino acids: CASSHHRGSEQYF. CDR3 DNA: TGTGCCAGCAGCCATCATCGAGGGAGCGAGCAGTACTTC.

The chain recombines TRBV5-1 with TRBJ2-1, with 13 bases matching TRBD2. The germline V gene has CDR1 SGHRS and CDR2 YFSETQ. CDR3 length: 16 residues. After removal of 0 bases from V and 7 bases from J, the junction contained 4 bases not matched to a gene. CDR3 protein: CASSLALAGGRNEQFF. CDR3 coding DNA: TGCGCCAGCAGCTTGGCACTAGCGGGGGGGCGTAATGAGCAGTTCTTC.

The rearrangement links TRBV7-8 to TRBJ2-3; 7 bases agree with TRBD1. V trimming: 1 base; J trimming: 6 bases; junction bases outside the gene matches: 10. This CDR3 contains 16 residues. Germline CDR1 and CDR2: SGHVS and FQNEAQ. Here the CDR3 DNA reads TGTGCCAGCAGCTTAGTATTGGAAGGGGGCGCGGATACGCAGTATTTT. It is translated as CASSLVLEGGADTQYF.

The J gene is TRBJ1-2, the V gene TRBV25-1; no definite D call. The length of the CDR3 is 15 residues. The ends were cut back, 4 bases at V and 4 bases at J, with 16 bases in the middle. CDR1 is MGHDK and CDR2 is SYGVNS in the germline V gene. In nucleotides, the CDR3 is TGTGCCAGCAGTGCTGGGTCAACGGTTGGCTATGGCTACACCTTC. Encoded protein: CASSAGSTVGYGYTF.

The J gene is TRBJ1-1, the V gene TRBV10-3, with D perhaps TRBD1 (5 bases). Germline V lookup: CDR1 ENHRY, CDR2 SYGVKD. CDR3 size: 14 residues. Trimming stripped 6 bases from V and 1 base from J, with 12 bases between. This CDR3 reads CAIRSSTENTEAFF. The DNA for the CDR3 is TGTGCCATCAGATCCTCGACAGAGAACACTGAAGCTTTCTTT.

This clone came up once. CDR3 sequence reads: CASSLWGQGNTEAFF. The DNA of the CDR3 is TGTGCCAGCAGCCTTTGGGGACAGGGGAACACTGAAGCTTTCTTT. The chain combines TRBV5-6 with TRBJ1-1, with TRBD1 identical over 9 bases. The CDR3 is 15 residues long. V shed 4 bases and J 1 base; nucleotides not matched to a gene: 5. CDR1 is SGHDT and CDR2 is YYEEEE in the germline V gene.

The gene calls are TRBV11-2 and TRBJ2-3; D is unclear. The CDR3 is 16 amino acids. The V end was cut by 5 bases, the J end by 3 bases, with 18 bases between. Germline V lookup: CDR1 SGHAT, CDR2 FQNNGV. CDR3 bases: TGTGCCAGCAGCCGACTCGGGTCAGCGAGAACAGATACGCAGTATTTT. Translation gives CASSRLGSARTDTQYF.

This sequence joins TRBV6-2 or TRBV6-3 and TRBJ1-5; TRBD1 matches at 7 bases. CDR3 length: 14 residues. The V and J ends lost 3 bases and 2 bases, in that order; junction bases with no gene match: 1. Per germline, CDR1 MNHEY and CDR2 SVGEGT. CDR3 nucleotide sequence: TGTGCCAGCAGTTATACAGGGGGCAATCAGCCCCAGCATTTT. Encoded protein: CASSYTGGNQPQHF.

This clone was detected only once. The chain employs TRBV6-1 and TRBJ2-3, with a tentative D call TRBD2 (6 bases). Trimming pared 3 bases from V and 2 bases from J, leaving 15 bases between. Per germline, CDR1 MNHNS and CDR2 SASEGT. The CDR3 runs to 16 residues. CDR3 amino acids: CASSDRGSTITDTQYF. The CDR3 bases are TGTGCCAGCAGTGATCGGGGGTCAACAATCACAGATACGCAGTATTTT.

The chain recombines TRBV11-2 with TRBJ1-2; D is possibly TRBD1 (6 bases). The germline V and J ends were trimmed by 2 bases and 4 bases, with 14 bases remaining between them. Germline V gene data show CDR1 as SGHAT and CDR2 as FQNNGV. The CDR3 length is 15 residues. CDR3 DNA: TGTGCCAGCAGCTTAAATCCGGGGGCGACCTATGGCTACACCTTC. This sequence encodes CASSLNPGATYGYTF. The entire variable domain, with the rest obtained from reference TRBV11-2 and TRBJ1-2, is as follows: EAGVAQSPRYKIIEKRQSVAFWCNPISGHATLYWYQQILGQGPKLLIQFQNNGVVDDSQLPKDRFSAERLKGVDSTLKIQPAKLEDSAVYLCASSLNPGATYGYTFGSGTRLTVV.

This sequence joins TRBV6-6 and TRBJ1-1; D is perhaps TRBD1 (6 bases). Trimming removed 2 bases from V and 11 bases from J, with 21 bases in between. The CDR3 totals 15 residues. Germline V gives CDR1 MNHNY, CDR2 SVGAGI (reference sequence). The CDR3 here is CASSYPQSDRGDAFF. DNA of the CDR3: TGTGCCAGCAGTTACCCGCAGTCGGACAGAGGTGATGCTTTCTTT.

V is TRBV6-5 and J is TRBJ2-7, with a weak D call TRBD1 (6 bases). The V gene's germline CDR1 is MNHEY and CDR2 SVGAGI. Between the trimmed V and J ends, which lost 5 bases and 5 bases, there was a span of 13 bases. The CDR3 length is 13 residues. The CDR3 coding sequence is TGTGCCAGCAGTCGGACAGAGGGTCACGAGCAGTACTTC. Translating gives CASSRTEGHEQYF.

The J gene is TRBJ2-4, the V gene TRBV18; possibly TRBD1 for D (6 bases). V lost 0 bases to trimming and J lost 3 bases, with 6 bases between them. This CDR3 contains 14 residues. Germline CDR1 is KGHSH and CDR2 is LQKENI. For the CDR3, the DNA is TGTGCCAGCTCACCACCGGGACACAAAAACATTCAGTACTTC. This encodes CASSPPGHKNIQYF.